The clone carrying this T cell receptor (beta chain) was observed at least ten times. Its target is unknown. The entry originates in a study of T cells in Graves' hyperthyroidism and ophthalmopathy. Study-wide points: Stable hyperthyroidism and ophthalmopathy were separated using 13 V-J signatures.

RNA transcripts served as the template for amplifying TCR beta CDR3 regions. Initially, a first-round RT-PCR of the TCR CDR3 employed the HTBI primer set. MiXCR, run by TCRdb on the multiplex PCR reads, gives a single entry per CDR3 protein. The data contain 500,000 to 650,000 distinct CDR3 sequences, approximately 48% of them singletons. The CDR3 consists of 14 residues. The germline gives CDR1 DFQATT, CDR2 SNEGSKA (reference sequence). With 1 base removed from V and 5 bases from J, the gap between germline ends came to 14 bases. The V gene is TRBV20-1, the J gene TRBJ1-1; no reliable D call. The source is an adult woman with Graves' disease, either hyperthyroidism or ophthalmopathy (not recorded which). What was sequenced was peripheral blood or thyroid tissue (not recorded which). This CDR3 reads CSARAGVHGTEAFF. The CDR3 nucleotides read TGCAGTGCTAGAGCTGGGGTGCACGGGACTGAAGCTTTCTTT.